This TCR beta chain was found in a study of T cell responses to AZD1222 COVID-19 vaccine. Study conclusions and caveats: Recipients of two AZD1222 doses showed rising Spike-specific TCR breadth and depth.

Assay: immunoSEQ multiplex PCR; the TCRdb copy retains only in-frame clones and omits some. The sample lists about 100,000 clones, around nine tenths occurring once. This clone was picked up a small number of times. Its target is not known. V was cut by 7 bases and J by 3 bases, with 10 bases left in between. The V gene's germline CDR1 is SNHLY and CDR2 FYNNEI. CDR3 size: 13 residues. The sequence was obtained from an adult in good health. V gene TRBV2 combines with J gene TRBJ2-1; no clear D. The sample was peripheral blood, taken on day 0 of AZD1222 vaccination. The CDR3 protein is CASTIDHYNEQFF. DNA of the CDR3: TGTGCCAGCACTATCGACCACTACAATGAGCAGTTCTTC.